This TCR beta chain derives from a study of tumor-infiltrating lymphocytes in primary liver carcinoma (dated by TCRdb to between 2016 and 2019). Notes on the research overall: Of the five patients, three men and two women aged 30 to 69 years, four had hepatocellular carcinoma and one had combined HCC and intrahepatic cholangiocarcinoma. To link TCRbeta repertoire diversity with the local molecular phenotype, the approximately 24 tumor region samples were profiled using Agilent mRNA microarrays. Technical replicate repertoires showed high reproducibility, with mean shared-clone rates around 0.91 and correlation coefficients above 0.95. Each sample produced about 3.5 to 7.5 million productive TCRbeta reads, and read depth showed no significant difference between tissue types. Across five regions of each liver tumor, along with adjacent normal tissue and blood, the study brought together TCRbeta repertoire sequencing, expression microarrays and whole-exome sequencing. A total of roughly 35 specimens from 5 patients went through TCRbeta repertoire sequencing, namely 25 tumor regions, 5 adjacent noncancerous liver tissues and 5 peripheral blood samples. The five patients had tumors staged T1-T3 N0M0, with maximum diameters ranging from about 4.2 to 11 cm.

Without any cell sorting, total RNA and DNA were extracted together from roughly 21-30 mg of bulk tissue using the AllPrep DNA/RNA mini kit. Between late 2015 and March 2016, a few patients in China with histopathologically diagnosed primary liver carcinoma had surgical resection. At the time of sampling, the patients had chronic HBV infection and had not received any treatment. Five spatially separated regions were sampled from each tumor: the superior, inferior, left-lateral and right-lateral poles, plus the tumor centre. More than 80% viable tumor cells were found by histology in every tumor sample. Pieces of fresh tumor and adjacent tissue were cut in half, with one half kept in RNAlater at -80 degrees C and the other half sent for histology. Study-wide findings and limitations: Bulk unsorted samples precluded comparing CD4+ and CD8+ T cell repertoires. Consistent with antigen-driven expansion, pairs of tumor regions showed higher repertoire overlap (mean roughly 36%) than either tumor-adjacent pairs (about 17%) or tumor-blood pairs (around 15%). Only about 7-24% of top clones were found in all five regions of a tumor, suggesting spatial heterogeneity of tumor-infiltrating T cells. A significantly larger repertoire fraction was made up by the top 250 clones in tumors than in blood (p = 0.039). The study included only four to six patients, and the authors note findings should be validated in a larger study. Because only the TCR beta chain was sequenced and unpaired alpha chains were not captured, true repertoire diversity is likely underestimated.

From a lookup of the germline V gene, CDR1 and CDR2 are SGHAT and FQNNGV. Trimming leaves V shorter by 4 bases and J shorter by 2 bases, with the junction holding 3 bases beyond the gene matches. Including the terminal cysteine and phenylalanine, the CDR3 comprises 16 residues. CDR3 DNA only is kept here, 48 bases in frame from base 1. TCRbeta-specific cDNA was reverse-transcribed from 500 ng total RNA using a constant-region primer and ProtoScript II reverse transcriptase. Three nested multiplex PCR rounds, following a slightly modified ARM-PCR procedure, were used to build the TCRbeta libraries. Multiplex TRBV1-TRBV30 forward primers and a Cbeta reverse primer were used in the first two PCR rounds, each of which was run for 10 cycles. Sample barcodes and Illumina adapters were added in a final 25-cycle PCR using Deep VentR polymerase. Before sequencing, amplicons between 200 and 500 bp were purified from gel using a QIAquick gel extraction kit. TCRbeta amplicons were sequenced on an Illumina HiSeq 2500 with 250-bp paired-end reads. In the paper's pipeline: Reads were quality-trimmed with Trimmomatic v0.33, and paired reads were merged with FLASH v1.2.11 to recover full CDR3 sequences. V, D and J germline segments were assigned to the rearranged TCRbeta sequences using MiGEC v1.2.1b. Clonotype statistics and Shannon-Wiener diversity indices were computed with VDJtools v1.0.0. Except for diversity analysis, only the 250 most abundant clonotypes of each sample were used in subsequent analyses to reduce sampling bias. In TCRdb, the public reads were trimmed at Q25 with fastp and aligned with MiXCR, with productive beta chains retained. CDR3 protein duplicates are merged, each entry listing the most common genes and DNA. These V and J calls originate from TCRdb's pipeline instead of the authors' own analysis. The table for this sample lists around 60,000 distinct CDR3 sequences; around 69% of them were counted only once. The ten largest clonotypes hold around two fifths of the sample.

By sample share, this clonotype is medium-sized (0.01 to 0.1%). No cognate antigen has been identified for it. No much larger clone is present one base from it, and per-base qualities are unavailable. The source of this sequence is a man in his forties or fifties with primary liver carcinoma and hepatitis B virus infection. Specimen: liver tumor tissue from sampling region 4. Interpreted using the paper, the cell subset or site label stands for: tumor region T4, right-lateral pole. The rearrangement combines TRBV11-2 with TRBJ2-6, with 9 bases in between that match TRBD1. This receptor has the CDR3 CASSSGTGPGANVLTF. DNA sequence: TGTGCCAGCAGCTCGGGGACAGGGCCTGGGGCCAACGTCCTGACTTTC.